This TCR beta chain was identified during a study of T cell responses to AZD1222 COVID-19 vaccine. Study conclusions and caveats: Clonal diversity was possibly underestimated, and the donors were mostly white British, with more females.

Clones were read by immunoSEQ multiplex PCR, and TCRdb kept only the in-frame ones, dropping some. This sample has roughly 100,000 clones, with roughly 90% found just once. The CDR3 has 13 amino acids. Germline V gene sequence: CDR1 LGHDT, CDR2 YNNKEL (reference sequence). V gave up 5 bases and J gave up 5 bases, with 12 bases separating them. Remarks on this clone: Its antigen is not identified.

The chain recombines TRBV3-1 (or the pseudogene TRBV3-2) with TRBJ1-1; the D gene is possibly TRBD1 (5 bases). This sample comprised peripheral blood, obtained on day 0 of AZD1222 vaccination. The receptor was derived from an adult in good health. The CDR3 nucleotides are TGTGCCAGCAGCACAGAACGGGGGACTGAAGCTTTCTTT. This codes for CASSTERGTEAFF.